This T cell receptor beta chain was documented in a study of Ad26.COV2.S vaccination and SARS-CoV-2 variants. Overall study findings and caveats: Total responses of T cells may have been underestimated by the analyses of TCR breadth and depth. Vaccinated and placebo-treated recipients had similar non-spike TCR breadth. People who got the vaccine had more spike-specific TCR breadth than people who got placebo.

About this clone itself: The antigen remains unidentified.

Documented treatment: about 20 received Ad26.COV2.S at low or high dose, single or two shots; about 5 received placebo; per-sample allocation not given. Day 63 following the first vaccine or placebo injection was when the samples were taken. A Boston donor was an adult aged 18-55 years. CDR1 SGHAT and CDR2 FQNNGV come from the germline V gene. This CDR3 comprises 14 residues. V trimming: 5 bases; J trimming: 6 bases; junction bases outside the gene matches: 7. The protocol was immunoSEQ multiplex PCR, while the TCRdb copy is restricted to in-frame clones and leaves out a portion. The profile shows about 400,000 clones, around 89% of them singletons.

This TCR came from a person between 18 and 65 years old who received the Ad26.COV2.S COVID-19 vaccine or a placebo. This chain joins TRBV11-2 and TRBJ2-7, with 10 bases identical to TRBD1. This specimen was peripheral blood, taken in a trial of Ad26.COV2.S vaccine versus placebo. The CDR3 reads CASSPGTGVPEQYF. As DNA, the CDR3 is TGTGCCAGCAGCCCCGGGACAGGGGTTCCCGAGCAGTACTTC.